Listed here are 18 T cell receptor beta chains from one sample, sequenced in a study of Ad26.COV2.S vaccination and SARS-CoV-2 variants. Treatment reported: around 19 received Ad26.COV2.S at low or high dose, single or two shots; roughly 5 received placebo; per-sample allocation not given. Samples came from day 63 after the first vaccine or placebo injection. TCRdb keeps only in-frame clones here, not all; method: immunoSEQ multiplex PCR. The sample shows 350,000 to 550,000 clones, 80% to 90% of them seen only once. The source material was peripheral blood, sampled in a trial of Ad26.COV2.S vaccine versus placebo. These receptors were collected from a person between 18 and 60 years old who received the Ad26.COV2.S COVID-19 vaccine or a placebo.

As for this clone: Different DNA sequences within this sample yield the same CDR3. J is TRBJ1-1 and V is TRBV19, with D hard to call. This CDR3 has 13 amino acids. Germline lookup yields CDR1 LNHDA and CDR2 SQIVND (reference sequence). V was cut by 3 bases and J by 1 base, with 6 bases left in between. The CDR3 DNA sequence: TGTGCCAGTAGTATTGGAAAGAACACTGAAGCTTTCTTT. This encodes CASSIGKNTEAFF.

CDR3 residues: CATSDSGGPGELFF. CDR3 sequence (DNA): TGTGCCACCAGTGACTCCGGAGGGCCCGGGGAGCTGTTTTTT. The J gene is TRBJ2-2, the V gene TRBV24-1; D might be TRBD2 (6 bases). The CDR3 consists of 14 residues. Germline V gene lookup returns CDR1 KGHDR and CDR2 SFDVKD. V was shortened by 4 bases and J by 6 bases, with 11 bases between the two germline ends.

The V and J genes are TRBV20-1 and TRBJ2-4; D is uncertain. Germline values: CDR1 DFQATT, CDR2 SNEGSKA (reference sequence). This CDR3 comprises 11 residues. V was clipped by 5 bases and J by 8 bases, with 10 bases between them. The DNA for the CDR3 is TGCAGTGCTGAATTCGGCGACATTCAGTACTTC. Protein: CSAEFGDIQYF.

V gene TRBV6-2 or TRBV6-3 combines with J gene TRBJ1-2; TRBD1 is a possible D gene (5 bases). Trimming took off 2 bases at V and 6 bases at J, with 10 bases between the two ends. CDR3 size: 13 residues. Germline lookup yields CDR1 MNHEY and CDR2 SVGEGT. The CDR3 region is CASSYGPRDGYTF. The DNA of the CDR3 is TGTGCCAGCAGTTACGGCCCCAGGGATGGCTACACCTTC.

The chain uses TRBV20-1 and TRBJ2-2; D is possibly TRBD1 or TRBD2 (5 bases each). The germline V and J ends were trimmed by 3 bases and 6 bases, with 5 bases remaining between them. The CDR3 length is 11 residues. CDR1 DFQATT and CDR2 SNEGSKA come from the germline V gene (reference sequence). Here the CDR3 DNA reads TGCAGTGCTAGGGGGGCCGGGGAGCTGTTTTTT. It specifies CSARGAGELFF.

The rearrangement links TRBV4-2 to TRBJ2-3; 10 positions match TRBD2. Germline V CDR1 and CDR2: LGHNA, YNFKEQ. The CDR3 sequence is 18 residues long. V trimming: 0 bases; J trimming: 0 bases; junction bases outside the gene matches: 6. The CDR3 DNA reads as TGTGCCAGCAGCCAAGATGGCGCTAGCGGGGGTAGCACAGATACGCAGTATTTT. Translation gives CASSQDGASGGSTDTQYF.

The rearrangement joins TRBV6-5 to TRBJ2-7; D is ambiguous. Germline V lookup: CDR1 MNHEY, CDR2 SVGAGI. CDR3 length equals 13 residues. Trimming removed 7 bases from V and 0 bases from J, with 10 bases in between. In DNA, the CDR3 is TGTGCCAGCACCAACTGGGACTCCTACGAGCAGTACTTC. This sequence encodes CASTNWDSYEQYF.

In nucleotides, the CDR3 is TGTGCCAGCAGAAAAGGGGGGAGGACTTACACAGATACGCAGTATTTT. Protein sequence: CASRKGGRTYTDTQYF. V gene TRBV6-6 combines with J gene TRBJ2-3; D assignment may be TRBD1 or TRBD2 (6 bases each). The germline gives CDR1 MNHNY, CDR2 SVGAGI (reference sequence). With 6 bases removed from V and 2 bases from J, the gap between germline ends came to 18 bases. The CDR3 contains 16 residues.

This sequence joins TRBV10-3 and TRBJ1-1; D is uncertain. The V gene lost 2 bases and the J gene lost 1 base, with 14 bases spanning the gap. The CDR3 is made up of 16 amino acids. The germline CDR1 and CDR2 sequences are ENHRY and SYGVKD. In DNA, the CDR3 is TGTGCCATCAGTGAGCCTTCTGGTGGCGAGAACACTGAAGCTTTCTTT. This gives the protein CAISEPSGGENTEAFF.

This rearrangement joins TRBV3-1 (or the pseudogene TRBV3-2) to TRBJ2-1, with D unclear. The CDR3 loop spans 15 amino acids. Germline CDR1 is LGHDT and CDR2 is YNNKEL (reference sequence). With 2 bases removed from V and 5 bases from J, the gap between germline ends came to 13 bases. The CDR3 loop is CASSQTWAPDNEQFF. The CDR3, as DNA: TGTGCCAGCAGCCAAACGTGGGCCCCCGACAATGAGCAGTTCTTC.

The rearrangement links TRBV11-3 to TRBJ1-4; the D gene is possibly TRBD1 (5 bases). V lost 5 bases and J lost 3, with 16 bases in between. This CDR3 comprises 16 residues. Germline CDR1 SGHNT, CDR2 YENEEA. The CDR3 nucleotides are TGTGCCAGCAGCCTCGACCGGGACGGATCTAATGAAAAACTGTTTTTT. As protein: CASSLDRDGSNEKLFF.

Comment on this clone: This CDR3 is also generated by other DNA sequences in the sample. This rearrangement joins TRBV2 to TRBJ1-5; D unclear. CDR1 is SNHLY and CDR2 is FYNNEI in the germline V gene. The CDR3 length is 13 residues. Trimming pared 5 bases from V and 4 bases from J, leaving 9 bases between. The CDR3 loop reads CASSPDGNQPQHF. CDR3 in DNA: TGTGCCAGCAGTCCTGACGGGAATCAGCCCCAGCATTTT.

The chain is built from TRBV2 and TRBJ2-1, with 13 bases lining up with TRBD2. Germline V CDR1 and CDR2: SNHLY, FYNNEI. This CDR3 comprises 13 residues. With 11 bases clipped from V and 8 bases from J, the junction kept 6 bases outside the gene matches. The CDR3 sequence: CAHGLAGVYEQFF. The CDR3 DNA reads as TGTGCCCATGGACTAGCGGGAGTATATGAGCAGTTCTTC.

This sequence joins TRBV4-1 and TRBJ2-1; no clear D. V was shortened by 1 base and J by 2 bases, with 18 bases between the two germline ends. The CDR3 covers 18 residues. The germline gives CDR1 MGHRA, CDR2 YSYEKL. The chain's CDR3 is CASSQGPPPLITYNEQFF. The CDR3 nucleotides are TGCGCCAGCAGCCAAGGCCCCCCTCCCCTCATCACCTACAATGAGCAGTTCTTC.

The J gene is TRBJ1-5, the V gene TRBV19; no clear D. CDR1 and CDR2 from the germline V gene are LNHDA and SQIVND (reference sequence). The V end was cut by 3 bases, the J end by 3 bases, with 12 bases between. CDR3 length: 15 amino acids. CDR3 in amino acids: CASSIGQASNQPQHF. CDR3 sequence (DNA): TGTGCCAGTAGTATTGGGCAGGCCTCCAATCAGCCCCAGCATTTT.

The chain employs TRBV15 and TRBJ2-7, with no clear D. CDR3 length: 15 amino acids. Germline lookup yields CDR1 LNHNV and CDR2 YYDKDF (reference sequence). V was clipped by 0 bases and J by 3 bases, with 12 bases between them. CDR3 sequence (DNA): TGTGCCACCAGCAGAGATGCTGGGAATATCTACGAGCAGTACGTC. Translated: CATSRDAGNIYEQYV.

V gene TRBV7-2 combines with J gene TRBJ2-4, with D perhaps matching TRBD2 (6 bases). V lost 1 base, J lost 12 bases, and 16 bases lay in between. CDR1 SGHTA and CDR2 FQGNSA come from the germline V gene. The CDR3 is 14 amino acids. The CDR3, as DNA: TGTGCCAGCAGCTTAGGTTCACTAGCTTTAACTCAGTACTTC. As protein: CASSLGSLALTQYF.

The chain combines TRBV2 with TRBJ1-1; TRBD1 matches at 11 bases. Germline CDR1 and CDR2: SNHLY and FYNNEI. The CDR3 has 14 residues. V lost 6 bases to trimming and J lost 5 bases; unmatched junction nucleotides: 5. The CDR3 reads CASRLDRGHTEAFF. The CDR3 DNA reads as TGTGCCAGCAGGCTGGACAGGGGGCATACTGAAGCTTTCTTT.